The 5 T cell receptor beta chains below were found in one sample sequenced in a study of cytomegalovirus exposure and HLA in healthy donors. The PCR had 60 Vbeta and 13 Jbeta primers. This table comes from immunoSEQ multiplex PCR, and its TCRdb copy is limited to in-frame clones, with some not included. The repertoire consists of under 200,000 clones, with around 77% occurring once and the leading ten covering around 1.3%. The sequenced sample consisted of PBMCs. These receptors were collected from a woman in her 30s in good health and CMV-seronegative.

The J gene is TRBJ2-5, the V gene TRBV5-1; 7 bases are shared with TRBD1. The germline V gene has CDR1 SGHRS and CDR2 YFSETQ. Trimming at V came to 7 bases and at J to 4 bases, leaving 7 bases not matched to a gene. The CDR3 contains 13 residues. The CDR3 DNA reads TGCGCCAGCGGTTTCCCAGGGGGAGAGACCCAGTACTTC. Amino acid sequence: CASGFPGGETQYF.

This rearrangement joins TRBV5-1 to TRBJ1-2; TRBD1 matches 12 bases. V was pared by 4 bases and J by 3 bases, with 7 bases of the junction left unmatched. This CDR3 is built from 16 residues. Germline V gives CDR1 SGHRS, CDR2 YFSETQ. The CDR3 loop reads CASSPGTGGLDYGYTF. In DNA form, the CDR3 reads TGCGCCAGCAGCCCCGGGACAGGGGGCTTGGACTATGGCTACACCTTC. The full variable domain, with the rest looked up from reference TRBV5-1 and TRBJ1-2, is KAGVTQTPRYLIKTRGQQVTLSCSPISGHRSVSWYQQTPGQGLQFLFEYFSETQRNKGNFPGRFSGRQFSNSRSEMNVSTLELGDSALYLCASSPGTGGLDYGYTFGSGTRLTVV.

The CDR3 bases are TGTGCCAGCAGCTTAACGACTGTTACAGATACGCAGTATTTT. As protein: CASSLTTVTDTQYF. V gene TRBV11-2 combines with J gene TRBJ2-3; D call uncertain. V lost 2 bases to trimming and J lost 3 bases, with 9 bases between them. Germline CDR1 SGHAT, CDR2 FQNNGV. This CDR3 is built from 14 residues.

The gene calls are TRBV6-1 and TRBJ1-3; 7 bases fit TRBD1. The J segment lost 1 base and the V segment lost 8 bases, leaving 5 bases of the junction unmatched. The CDR3 extends over 14 amino acids. The germline V gene has CDR1 MNHNS and CDR2 SASEGT. Written as DNA, the CDR3 is TGTGCCAGCCTTGACAGGGATTCTGGAAACACCATATATTTT. It specifies CASLDRDSGNTIYF.

The chain recombines TRBV5-1 with TRBJ2-3; TRBD1 might be the D (6 bases). V dropped 2 bases and J dropped 2 bases, with 9 bases sitting between them. The CDR3 extends over 14 amino acids. The V gene's germline CDR1 is SGHRS and CDR2 YFSETQ. CDR3 nucleotide sequence: TGCGCCAGCAGCTTAGGGGGTACCACAGATACGCAGTATTTT. It translates to CASSLGGTTDTQYF.